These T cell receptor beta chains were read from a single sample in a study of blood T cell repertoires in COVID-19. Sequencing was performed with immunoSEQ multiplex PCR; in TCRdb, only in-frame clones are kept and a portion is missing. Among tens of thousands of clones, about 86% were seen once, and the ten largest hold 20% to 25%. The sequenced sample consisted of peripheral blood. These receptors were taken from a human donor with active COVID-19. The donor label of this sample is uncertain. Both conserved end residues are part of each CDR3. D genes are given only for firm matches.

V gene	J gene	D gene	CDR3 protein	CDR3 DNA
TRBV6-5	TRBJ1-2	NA	CASSLGPRDYGYTF	TGTGCCAGCAGTTTGGGGCCTAGGGACTATGGCTACACCTTC
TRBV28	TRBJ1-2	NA	CASSFLLSSGGYTF	TGTGCCAGCAGTTTTTTACTCTCCTCGGGAGGCTACACCTTC
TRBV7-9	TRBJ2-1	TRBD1	CASSLGDRANNEQFF	TGTGCCAGCAGCTTAGGGGACAGGGCTAACAATGAGCAGTTCTTC
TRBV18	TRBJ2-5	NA	CASSPIRRGETQYF	TGTGCCAGCTCACCAATTAGGCGAGGGGAGACCCAGTACTTC
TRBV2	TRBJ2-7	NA	CASSEQGKYF	TGTGCCAGCAGTGAACAGGGGAAGTACTTC
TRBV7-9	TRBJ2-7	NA	CASLMAGTYEQYF	TGTGCCAGCTTAATGGCAGGGACCTACGAGCAGTACTTC
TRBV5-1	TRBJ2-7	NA	CASSLEGGGPYEQYF	TGCGCCAGCAGCTTGGAGGGGGGGGGCCCCTACGAGCAGTACTTC
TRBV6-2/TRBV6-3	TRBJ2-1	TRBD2	CASSYSIGMVAGTGEQFF	TGTGCCAGCAGTTACTCGATCGGAATGGTAGCGGGAACCGGCGAGCAGTTCTTC
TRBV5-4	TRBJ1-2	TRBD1	CASSLGRGYYGYTF	TGTGCCAGCAGCTTGGGCAGGGGGTACTATGGCTACACCTTC
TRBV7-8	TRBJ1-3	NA	CASSFQTGLLSSGNTIYF	TGTGCCAGCAGCTTCCAGACAGGACTCTTAAGCTCTGGAAACACCATATATTTT